This T cell receptor (beta chain) appears in the sequencing data of a study of cytomegalovirus exposure and HLA in healthy donors. Study summary: An analysis done earlier identified 100 million to 140 million unique TCR beta sequences from about 179 million T cells.

The PCR ran on 60 Vbeta and 13 Jbeta primers. Assay used: immunoSEQ multiplex PCR; TCRdb lists only in-frame clones, some missing. The profile shows approximately 100,000 clones, 69% of them singletons. Overall study results and limits: In presence/absence analyses, roughly uniform sequencing depth across donors was assumed. In a later analysis, at a false discovery rate of 0.05, 15,000 to 20,000 TCR beta sequences were associated with HLA alleles.

Trimming removed 5 bases from V and 8 bases from J; junction bases left unmatched: 7. Germline CDR1 SEHNR, CDR2 FQNEAQ (reference sequence). The CDR3 consists of 14 residues. Remarks on this clone: What it binds is unknown.

Sequences were obtained from PBMCs. The V and J genes are TRBV7-9 and TRBJ1-1, with 11 bases lining up with TRBD1. This TCR was recovered from a female donor in good health and CMV-seronegative. The CDR3 sequence: CASSLGQGVQEAFF. The DNA for the CDR3 is TGTGCCAGCAGCCTGGGACAGGGGGTCCAAGAAGCTTTCTTT.